Listed below are T cell receptor beta chains from one sample, sequenced in a study of CD8+ T cells in alopecia areata. TCRdb's copy holds only in-frame clones and misses some; the assay was immunoSEQ multiplex PCR. The data hold 95,000 to 150,000 clones, with more than 40% observed a single time. This specimen consisted of CD4+ T cells sorted from blood, obtained at week 4, from a patient treated with tofacitinib. These receptor sequences come from a human donor with alopecia areata. Both conserved end residues are part of each CDR3. D genes are given only for firm matches. Where a row states a size, it is once, few, many or the class of an expanded clone; other rows omit it.

few,TRBV7-9,-,TRBJ1-3,TGTGCCAGCAGCTCCGCTAACGATGCTGGAAACACCATATATTTT,CASSSANDAGNTIYF
-,TRBV29-1,-,TRBJ1-1,TGCAGCGTTGGGAGGGGTGGTTATGACACTGAAGCTTTCTTT,CSVGRGGYDTEAFF
-,TRBV7-2,-,TRBJ2-1,TGTGCCAGCAGCGGACGTGTGATAGCGGCGGACAATGAGCAGTTCTTC,CASSGRVIAADNEQFF
-,TRBV15,-,TRBJ1-1,TGTGCCACCAGCAGAGATCTGGGGGATGAAGCTTTCTTT,CATSRDLGDEAFF
few,TRBV19,TRBD1,TRBJ1-2,TGTGCCAGCACAGGACAGGGGAGGCGTTCTAACTATGGCTACACCTTC,CASTGQGRRSNYGYTF
few,TRBV5-1,-,TRBJ1-6,TGCGCCAGCAGCCGGCAGCCAGGGGACTCCTATAATTCACCCCTCCACTTT,CASSRQPGDSYNSPLHF
-,TRBV29-1,-,TRBJ1-2,TGCAGCGTTGTTGCCCAGGCAGGATCCGGCTACACCTTC,CSVVAQAGSGYTF
-,TRBV6-5,-,TRBJ2-7,TGTGCCAGCAGTACTCGGGTTCTCCACGAGCAGTACTTC,CASSTRVLHEQYF
-,TRBV7-2,TRBD2,TRBJ2-1,TGTGCCAGCAGCTTAAGGACTAGCGTTTCACATGAGCAGTTCTTC,CASSLRTSVSHEQFF
-,TRBV19,-,TRBJ1-2,TGTGCCAGTACCCCTAACTGGGCGGGCTATGGCTACACCTTC,CASTPNWAGYGYTF
-,TRBV30,-,TRBJ2-2,TGTGCCTGGAGTGAATTACCGTCTGGTCACACCGGGGAGCTGTTTTTT,CAWSELPSGHTGELFF
-,TRBV2,-,TRBJ1-5,TGTGCCAGCAGTGAGCTAGGACTGAACAATCAGCCCCAGCATTTT,CASSELGLNNQPQHF
-,TRBV15,-,TRBJ1-4,TGTGCCACCAGCAGAGTCAGGGAAAATGAAAAACTGTTTTTT,CATSRVRENEKLFF
few,TRBV4-1,-,TRBJ2-3,TGCGCCAGCAGGGCGGGGAGCACAGATACGCAGTATTTT,CASRAGSTDTQYF
-,TRBV2,-,TRBJ2-1,TGTGCCAGCAGCGCCTATAATGAGCAGTTCTTC,CASSAYNEQFF
-,TRBV6-5,TRBD1,TRBJ1-2,TGTGCCAGCAGGGGGACAGGGGGCGACTACTATGGCTACACCTTC,CASRGTGGDYYGYTF
-,TRBV12-5,-,TRBJ2-1,TGTGCTAGTGGTTTGGTAAGGGGTGAGCAGTTCTTC,CASGLVRGEQFF
-,TRBV6-1,-,TRBJ2-7,TGTGCCAGCTCCCCTGGGGGGAGTTCCTACGAGCAGTACTTC,CASSPGGSSYEQYF
-,TRBV2,-,TRBJ2-2,TGTGCCAGCAGTTCCCTTACGGGACAGAACACCGGGGAGCTGTTTTTT,CASSSLTGQNTGELFF
-,TRBV10-2,TRBD2,TRBJ2-5,TGCGCCAGCAGGGGACTAGCGGGAGTGCAAGAGACCCAGTACTTC,CASRGLAGVQETQYF
-,TRBV29-1,-,TRBJ2-1,TGCAGCGTTCTCTACTTGGGCTCCTACAATGAGCAGTTCTTC,CSVLYLGSYNEQFF
-,TRBV5-1,TRBD1,TRBJ1-1,TGCGCCAGCAGCGAGGGACAGCCGAACACTGAAGCTTTCTTT,CASSEGQPNTEAFF
few,TRBV19,-,TRBJ1-6,TGTGCCAGTAGACCCGCAAGCGCAGGGGCGATTTCACCCCTCCACTTT,CASRPASAGAISPLHF
-,TRBV5-1,-,TRBJ2-5,TGCGCCAGCAGCTTGGGGGCGGCACAAGAGACCCAGTACTTC,CASSLGAAQETQYF
-,TRBV23-1,-,TRBJ2-5,TGCGCCAGCAGCTTGCTCCGACAGGCGACTAACCCTTGGGACGAAGAGACCCAGTACTTC,CASSLLRQATNPWDEETQYF
-,TRBV11-2,TRBD1,TRBJ2-5,TGTGCCAGCAGCCACCTTACAGGGGTAGAGACCCAGTACTTC,CASSHLTGVETQYF
few,TRBV30,-,TRBJ2-6,TGTGCCTGGAGTCAAGGGGCCGTAGCCTCTGGGGCCAACGTCCTGACTTTC,CAWSQGAVASGANVLTF
-,TRBV27,-,TRBJ1-6,TGTGCCAGCAGTTTATCGAGTTCACCCCTCCACTTT,CASSLSSSPLHF
-,TRBV30,-,TRBJ1-1,TGTGCCTGGGCAAACAGGGAACCTAGAAACACTGAAGCTTTCTTT,CAWANREPRNTEAFF
-,TRBV7-9,-,TRBJ2-1,TGTGCCAGCACCCGAGCCGGCCATGCTTACAATGAGCAGTTCTTC,CASTRAGHAYNEQFF
-,TRBV29-1,-,TRBJ1-1,TGCAGCGTGGGCAGGGAGGGTGAAGCTTTCTTT,CSVGREGEAFF
-,TRBV29-1,TRBD1,TRBJ1-2,TGCAGCGGGGCGGACAGGAGCTATGGCTACACCTTC,CSGADRSYGYTF
-,TRBV5-6,TRBD2,TRBJ2-1,TGTGCCAGCAGCTTGGAGATAGCGGGAATGCATGGTGAGCAGTTCTTC,CASSLEIAGMHGEQFF
-,TRBV5-1,-,TRBJ2-5,TGCGCCAGCAGCTTTCCGGAAGAGACCCAGTACTTC,CASSFPEETQYF
-,TRBV6-5,-,TRBJ1-2,TGTGCCAGCAGGGAGGTGGGCTATGGCTACACCTTC,CASREVGYGYTF
-,TRBV29-1,TRBD1,TRBJ2-2,TGCAGCGTCAACCGGGACAGAAGGGAGCTGTTTTTT,CSVNRDRRELFF